Below, 25 T cell receptor beta chains from the same sample are listed, as sequenced in a study of human versus mouse CDR3 diversity and MHC coevolution. The repertoire was sequenced with immunoSEQ multiplex PCR; TCRdb's copy has only in-frame clones and lacks some. The sample has tens of thousands of clones; 80% to 95% are singletons. Sequencing input: naive CD4+ T cells from blood. Specified subset: CD45RO-negative CD62L-positive naive CD4 T cells. These TCRs come from a person aged 25 to 69 in good health.

The chain recombines TRBV5-1 with TRBJ2-3, with 10 bases that match TRBD2. Per germline, CDR1 SGHRS and CDR2 YFSETQ. This CDR3 contains 18 residues. V was pared by 0 bases and J by 5 bases, with 12 bases of the junction left unmatched. The CDR3: CASSLETSGTPGVDTQYF. In nucleotides, the CDR3 is TGCGCCAGCAGCTTGGAAACTAGCGGGACGCCAGGGGTAGATACGCAGTATTTT.

On this clone: Other nucleotide sequences in the sample specify the same CDR3. This rearrangement joins TRBV20-1 to TRBJ2-7, with D possibly TRBD2 on 6 matching bases. Per germline, CDR1 DFQATT and CDR2 SNEGSKA (reference sequence). The CDR3 totals 11 residues. The ends were cut back, 5 bases at V and 4 bases at J, with 9 bases in the middle. The CDR3 loop reads CSARGTYEQYF. The DNA for the CDR3 is TGCAGTGCTCGGGGGACGTACGAGCAGTACTTC.

The chain joins TRBV11-3 to TRBJ2-3, with D perhaps TRBD2 (5 bases). V was pared by 0 bases and J by 2 bases, with 18 bases between. Germline V gene lookup returns CDR1 SGHNT and CDR2 YENEEA. The CDR3 covers 18 residues. CDR3 in DNA: TGTGCCAGCAGCTTAGATAGGATGGGAGACTTCAACACAGATACGCAGTATTTT. Translation: CASSLDRMGDFNTDTQYF.

The chain links TRBV18 to TRBJ2-7; the match to TRBD1 covers 10 bases. Germline V gene sequence: CDR1 KGHSH, CDR2 LQKENI. This CDR3 contains 14 residues. After removal of 2 bases from V and 2 bases from J, the junction contained 0 bases not matched to a gene. CDR3 DNA: TGTGCCAGCTCACCAGACAGGGGGCCCTACGAGCAGTACTTC. Translation gives CASSPDRGPYEQYF.

V gene TRBV2 combines with J gene TRBJ1-1; D possibly corresponds to TRBD1 (5 bases). CDR1 is SNHLY, CDR2 FYNNEI, per germline. The CDR3 totals 13 residues. The germline V and J ends were trimmed by 1 base and 7 bases, with 10 bases remaining between them. CDR3: CASSEGTPNEAFF. The DNA for the CDR3 is TGTGCCAGCAGTGAAGGGACACCGAATGAAGCTTTCTTT.

The chain joins TRBV13 to TRBJ2-7; 7 nucleotides align to TRBD1. Germline assignment: CDR1 PRHDT and CDR2 FYEKMQ (reference sequence). V lost 5 bases and J lost 4; bases outside the gene matches: 11. The CDR3 consists of 15 residues. The CDR3: CASSPKTGQGYEQYF. The CDR3 region has the DNA TGTGCCAGCAGCCCGAAGACAGGGCAAGGGTACGAGCAGTACTTC.

The table lists this clone with a count of one. This chain links TRBV7-2 with TRBJ1-2; D is possibly TRBD1 (6 bases). The CDR3 has 14 residues. V lost 3 bases, J lost 3 bases, and 11 bases lay in between. CDR1 and CDR2 (germline): SGHTA, FQGNSA. CDR3 region: CASSFQGTDYGYTF. CDR3 DNA sequence: TGTGCCAGCAGCTTTCAGGGGACCGACTATGGCTACACCTTC.

The chain joins TRBV11-2 to TRBJ1-1, with D maybe TRBD1 (5 bases). The germline V gene has CDR1 SGHAT and CDR2 FQNNGV. With 4 bases removed from V and 1 base from J, the gap between germline ends came to 10 bases. The CDR3 spans 14 residues. The CDR3 DNA is TGTGCCAGCAGCTCCCGTAGGGGGAACACTGAAGCTTTCTTT. It specifies CASSSRRGNTEAFF.

CDR3 DNA sequence: TGCGCCAGCAGTGAAGGAGGGGGCGCGGGCGAGCAGTACTTC. Its protein product is CASSEGGGAGEQYF. This chain joins TRBV10-2 and TRBJ2-7; D possibly corresponds to TRBD1 (7 bases). The CDR3 is 14 residues long. The germline gives CDR1 WSHSY, CDR2 SAAADI. Trimming cost V 3 bases and J 6 bases, with 15 bases left between them.

Written as DNA, the CDR3 is TGTGCCAGCGGAGATCAGAGCTCTGGGGCCAACGTCCTGACTTTC. It encodes CASGDQSSGANVLTF. The chain combines TRBV9 with TRBJ2-6; D not certain. V lost 7 bases to trimming and J lost 0 bases, with 11 bases between them. The CDR3 sequence is 15 residues long. The germline V gene encodes CDR1 SGDLS and CDR2 YYNGEE.

V is TRBV2 and J is TRBJ2-7; 9 bases match TRBD1. The CDR3 has 15 amino acids. The germline gives CDR1 SNHLY, CDR2 FYNNEI. J lost 4 bases, V lost 6 bases, and 10 bases had no gene match. CDR3 amino acids: CASSLEGQGQYEQYF. Written as DNA, the CDR3 is TGTGCCAGCAGCCTGGAAGGACAGGGGCAATACGAGCAGTACTTC.

The chain carries TRBV6-5 and TRBJ2-4; 8 bases align to TRBD1. Germline-derived CDR1 and CDR2 are MNHEY and SVGAGI. CDR3 size: 13 residues. Trimming removed 6 bases from V and 8 bases from J; junction bases left unmatched: 6. The chain's CDR3 is CASSSRQGYIQYF. The CDR3 coding sequence is TGTGCCAGCAGCTCCCGACAGGGGTACATTCAGTACTTC.

This chain uses TRBV5-1 with TRBJ2-5; 7 nucleotides match TRBD1. This CDR3 has 15 amino acids. V lost 3 bases to trimming and J lost 2 bases; unmatched junction nucleotides: 7. Germline CDR1 SGHRS, CDR2 YFSETQ. The CDR3 reads CASSSGQGDQETQYF. In DNA form, the CDR3 reads TGCGCCAGCAGCTCAGGGCAGGGGGATCAAGAGACCCAGTACTTC.

The gene calls are TRBV27 and TRBJ2-7, with 9 bases matching TRBD1. Germline V gives CDR1 MNHEY, CDR2 SMNVEV (reference sequence). The trim removed 5 bases at V and 6 bases at J, leaving 8 bases unmatched. CDR3 length: 14 residues. CDR3 DNA: TGTGCCAGCAGTGGGACAGGGACTGTTTCCGAGCAGTACTTC. It specifies CASSGTGTVSEQYF.

The V and J genes are TRBV19 and TRBJ2-5; 7 bases fit TRBD1. This CDR3 is built from 14 residues. Germline-derived CDR1 and CDR2 are LNHDA and SQIVND (reference sequence). J gave up 5 bases and V 10 bases, and 13 bases lay outside the gene matches. CDR3 sequence: CATKRDRATETQYF. The CDR3 nucleotides are TGTGCCACGAAACGGGACAGAGCTACGGAGACCCAGTACTTC. The full variable domain, completed using reference TRBV19 and TRBJ2-5, is DGGITQSPKYLFRKEGQNVTLSCEQNLNHDAMYWYRQDPGQGLRLIYYSQIVNDFQKGDIAEGYSVSREKKESFPLTVTSAQKNPTAFYLCATKRDRATETQYFGPGTRLLVL.

The gene calls are TRBV4-3 and TRBJ1-4, with D possibly TRBD1 on 6 matching bases. The CDR3 loop spans 16 amino acids. Germline CDR1 LGHNA, CDR2 YSLEER. Trimming pared 1 base from V and 8 bases from J, leaving 17 bases between. The CDR3 sequence is CASSQVGGQGNEKLFF. CDR3 in DNA: TGCGCCAGCAGCCAAGTCGGGGGGCAGGGGAACGAAAAACTGTTTTTT.

The rearrangement joins TRBV4-3 to TRBJ2-1; D is unresolved. The CDR3 has 15 amino acids. The germline CDR1 and CDR2 sequences are LGHNA and YSLEER. V lost 0 bases, J lost 0 bases, and 6 bases lay in between. Here the CDR3 reads CASSQDTSSYNEQFF. The CDR3 nucleotides read TGCGCCAGCAGCCAAGATACGAGCTCCTACAATGAGCAGTTCTTC.

CDR3 sequence reads: CASSLSTGRTEAFF. In DNA, the CDR3 is TGTGCCAGCAGTTTATCAACTGGGCGCACTGAAGCTTTCTTT. The chain couples TRBV28 to TRBJ1-1; D gene unclear. The germline V gene has CDR1 MDHEN and CDR2 SYDVKM. The V end lost 1 base, the J end lost 4 bases, and 10 bases lay between the germline ends. This CDR3 has 14 amino acids.

Written as DNA, the CDR3 is TGTGCCAGCAGCTCCCGCCTTAAAAGCGATGAGCAGTTCTTC. It yields the protein CASSSRLKSDEQFF. The V gene is TRBV6-6, the J gene TRBJ2-1; no clear D. Trimming pared 6 bases from V and 8 bases from J, leaving 17 bases between. The CDR3 consists of 14 residues. CDR1 is MNHNY, CDR2 SVGAGI, per germline (reference sequence).

Remarks on this clone: One end of the junction fails to match germline, which may point to a read error. The chain has TRBV10-2 and TRBJ2-7, with 10 nucleotides matching TRBD1. CDR3 length: 15 amino acids. In germline, CDR1 is WSHSY, CDR2 SAAADI. The CDR3 DNA follows: TGCACCAGCAGAGCTCGACAGGGGGCGACGTACGAGCAGTACTTC. It translates to CTSRARQGATYEQYF.

The J gene is TRBJ1-1, the V gene TRBV28; tentatively, D is TRBD1 (6 bases). This CDR3 comprises 15 residues. V lost 2 bases and J lost 5, with 15 bases in between. The germline CDR1 and CDR2 sequences are MDHEN and SYDVKM. The CDR3 protein is CASSLPLGARTEAFF. CDR3 sequence (DNA): TGTGCCAGCAGTTTACCTCTGGGGGCGCGGACTGAAGCTTTCTTT.

The chain uses TRBV7-9 and TRBJ2-1; D gene unclear. Trimming left V 3 bases short and J 15 bases short, with 15 bases between. Germline V CDR1 and CDR2: SEHNR, FQNEAQ (reference sequence). The CDR3 totals 12 residues. For the CDR3, the DNA is TGTGCCAGCAGCTTGTCAGTCACTACGTGGTTCTTC. Translation gives CASSLSVTTWFF. Full variable domain (outside the CDR3, taken from reference TRBV7-9 and TRBJ2-1): DTGVSQNPRHKITKRGQNVTFRCDPISEHNRLYWYRQTLGQGPEFLTYFQNEAQLEKSRLLSDRFSAERPKGSFSTLEIQRTEQGDSAMYLCASSLSVTTWFFGPGTRLTVL.

There are a few counts of this clone. V and J are TRBV10-3 and TRBJ1-5, with unresolved D. The CDR3 totals 14 residues. CDR1 is ENHRY, CDR2 SYGVKD, per germline. Trimming pared 0 bases from V and 5 bases from J, leaving 8 bases between. In nucleotides, the CDR3 is TGTGCCATCAGTGAGTCGTCCGGGTATCAGCCCCAGCATTTT. Amino acid sequence: CAISESSGYQPQHF.

The chain combines TRBV7-9 with TRBJ1-4; 10 bases line up with TRBD1. This CDR3 contains 18 residues. J was trimmed by 3 bases and V by 5 bases; bases with no gene match: 12. Germline V gene data show CDR1 as SEHNR and CDR2 as FQNEAQ (reference sequence). The CDR3: CASSPWDRGRGANEKLFF. CDR3 coding DNA: TGTGCCAGCAGCCCCTGGGACAGGGGAAGGGGGGCTAATGAAAAACTGTTTTTT.

The chain uses TRBV5-1 and TRBJ2-3, with TRBD2 identical over 7 bases. The ends lost 5 bases at V and 2 bases at J; junction bases unmatched: 5. The CDR3 is 14 amino acids. Germline V gene lookup returns CDR1 SGHRS and CDR2 YFSETQ. CDR3 sequence reads: CASSELATTDTQYF. DNA of the CDR3: TGCGCCAGCAGTGAACTAGCGACCACAGATACGCAGTATTTT. The complete variable domain, with remaining parts taken from reference TRBV5-1 and TRBJ2-3, reads KAGVTQTPRYLIKTRGQQVTLSCSPISGHRSVSWYQQTPGQGLQFLFEYFSETQRNKGNFPGRFSGRQFSNSRSEMNVSTLELGDSALYLCASSELATTDTQYFGPGTRLTVL.